One TCR beta chain is described in this entry. The sample comes from a study of blood T cell repertoires in COVID-19. Study processing details: Estimation of nucleated cell counts was performed using reference gene primer amplification. Generated by immunoSEQ multiplex PCR, the TCRdb table keeps only in-frame clones and is missing some. The V and J calls and clone size are taken from that table; D and trimming were inferred from the DNA. The sample holds roughly 200,000 clones, about 86% seen once. Those who participated ranged in age from about 18 to 95 years and resided in some 24 US areas. Participant reports of clinical history set cohort assignment. With 6 bases clipped from V and 5 bases from J, the junction kept 7 bases outside the gene matches. This CDR3 spans 15 amino acids. Looked up from germline, CDR1 is MNHEY and CDR2 is SVGAGI.

Source material: PBMCs or T cells enriched from blood (not recorded which). The chain couples TRBV6-5 to TRBJ2-1, with 10 bases fitting TRBD2. This clonotype was sampled from a woman aged 25-40 years who had been exposed to COVID-19. CDR3 sequence reads: CASRPSGGGHNEQFF. The CDR3 coding sequence is TGTGCCAGCAGACCCAGCGGGGGGGGACACAATGAGCAGTTCTTC.